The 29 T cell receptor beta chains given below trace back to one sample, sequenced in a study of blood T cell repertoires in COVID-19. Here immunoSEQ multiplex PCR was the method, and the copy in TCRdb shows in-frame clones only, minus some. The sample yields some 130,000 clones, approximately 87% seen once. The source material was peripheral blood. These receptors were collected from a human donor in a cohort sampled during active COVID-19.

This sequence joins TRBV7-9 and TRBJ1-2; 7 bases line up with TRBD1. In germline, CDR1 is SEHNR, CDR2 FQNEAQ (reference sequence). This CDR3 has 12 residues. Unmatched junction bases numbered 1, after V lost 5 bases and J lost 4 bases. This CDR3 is CASSRDSYGYTF. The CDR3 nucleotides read TGTGCCAGCAGCCGGGACAGCTATGGCTACACCTTC.

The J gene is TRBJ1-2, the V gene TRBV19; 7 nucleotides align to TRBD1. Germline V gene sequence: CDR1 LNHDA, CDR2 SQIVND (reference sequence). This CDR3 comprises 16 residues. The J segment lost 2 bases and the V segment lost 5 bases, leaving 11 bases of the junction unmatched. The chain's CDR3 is CASSPTTGTINYGYTF. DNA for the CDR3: TGTGCCAGTAGTCCGACGACAGGGACGATCAACTATGGCTACACCTTC.

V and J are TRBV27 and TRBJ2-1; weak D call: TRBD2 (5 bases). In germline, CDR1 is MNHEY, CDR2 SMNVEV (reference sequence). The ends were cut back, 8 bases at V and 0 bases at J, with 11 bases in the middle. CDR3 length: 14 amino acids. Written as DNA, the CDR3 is TGTGCCAGCGGCCCCCTAGCCTCCTACAATGAGCAGTTCTTC. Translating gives CASGPLASYNEQFF.

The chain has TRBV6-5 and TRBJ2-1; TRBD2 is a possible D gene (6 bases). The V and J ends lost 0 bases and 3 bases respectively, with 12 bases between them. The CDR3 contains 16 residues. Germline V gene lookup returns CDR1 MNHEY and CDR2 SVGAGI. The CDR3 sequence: CASSYSKLGGYNEQFF. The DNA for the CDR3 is TGTGCCAGCAGTTACTCGAAACTGGGGGGCTACAATGAGCAGTTCTTC.

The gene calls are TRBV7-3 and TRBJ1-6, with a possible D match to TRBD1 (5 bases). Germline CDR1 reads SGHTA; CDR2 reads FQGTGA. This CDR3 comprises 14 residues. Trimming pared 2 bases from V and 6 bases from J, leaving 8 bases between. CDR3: CASSLVGLNSPLHF. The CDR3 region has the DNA TGTGCCAGCAGCTTAGTGGGGCTTAATTCACCCCTCCACTTT.

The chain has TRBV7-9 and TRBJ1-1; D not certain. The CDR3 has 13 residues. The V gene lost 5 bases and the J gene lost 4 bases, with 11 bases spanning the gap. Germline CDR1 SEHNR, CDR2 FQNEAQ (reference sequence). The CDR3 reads CASSPNSVTEAFF. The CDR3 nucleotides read TGTGCCAGCAGCCCCAATTCGGTCACTGAAGCTTTCTTT.

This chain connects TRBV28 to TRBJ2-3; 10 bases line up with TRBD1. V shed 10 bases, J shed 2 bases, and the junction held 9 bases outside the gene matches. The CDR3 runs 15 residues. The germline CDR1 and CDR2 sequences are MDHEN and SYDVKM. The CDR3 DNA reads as TGTGCCACCGCGCCGGGGACAGGGGTCACAGATACGCAGTATTTT. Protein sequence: CATAPGTGVTDTQYF. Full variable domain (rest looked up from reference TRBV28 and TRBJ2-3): DVKVTQSSRYLVKRTGEKVFLECVQDMDHENMFWYRQDPGLGLRLIYFSYDVKMKEKGDIPEGYSVSREKKERFSLILESASTNQTSMYLCATAPGTGVTDTQYFGPGTRLTVL.

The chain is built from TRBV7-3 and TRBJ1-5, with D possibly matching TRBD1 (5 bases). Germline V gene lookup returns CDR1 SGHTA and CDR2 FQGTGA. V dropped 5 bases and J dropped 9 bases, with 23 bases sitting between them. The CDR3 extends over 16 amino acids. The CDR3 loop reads CASSLGVTVTWGPQHF. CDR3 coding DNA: TGTGCCAGCAGCCTAGGGGTGACGGTGACTTGGGGGCCCCAGCATTTT.

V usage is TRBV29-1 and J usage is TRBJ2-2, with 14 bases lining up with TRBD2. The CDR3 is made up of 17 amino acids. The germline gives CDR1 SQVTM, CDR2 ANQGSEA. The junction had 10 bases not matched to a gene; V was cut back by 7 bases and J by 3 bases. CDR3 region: CSGMGGLAGDDTGELFF. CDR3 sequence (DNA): TGCAGCGGGATGGGGGGACTAGCGGGAGACGACACCGGGGAGCTGTTTTTT.

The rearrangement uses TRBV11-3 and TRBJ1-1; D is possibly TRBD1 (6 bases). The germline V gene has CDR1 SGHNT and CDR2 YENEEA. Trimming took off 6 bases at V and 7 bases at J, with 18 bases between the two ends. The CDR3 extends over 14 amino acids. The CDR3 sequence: CASRPRRGGGEAFF. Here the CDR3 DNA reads TGTGCCAGCAGACCACGAAGGGGAGGGGGTGAAGCTTTCTTT. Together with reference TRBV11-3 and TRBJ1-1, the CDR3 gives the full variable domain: EAGVVQSPRYKIIEKKQPVAFWCNPISGHNTLYWYLQNLGQGPELLIRYENEEAVDDSQLPKDRFSAERLKGVDSTLKIQPAELGDSAVYLCASRPRRGGGEAFFGQGTRLTVV.

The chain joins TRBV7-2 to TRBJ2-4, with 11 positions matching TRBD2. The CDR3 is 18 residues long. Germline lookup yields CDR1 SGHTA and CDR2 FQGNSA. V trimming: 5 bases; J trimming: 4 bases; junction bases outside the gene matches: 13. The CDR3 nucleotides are TGTGCCAGCAGCCGCGGGCAGGGTATAGCGGGAGGGAAAAACATTCAGTACTTC. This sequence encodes CASSRGQGIAGGKNIQYF.

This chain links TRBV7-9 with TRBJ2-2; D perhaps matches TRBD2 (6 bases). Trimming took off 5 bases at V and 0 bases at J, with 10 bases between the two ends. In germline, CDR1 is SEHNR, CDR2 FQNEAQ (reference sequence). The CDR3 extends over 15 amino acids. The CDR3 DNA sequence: TGTGCCAGCAGCCGAGGGACTCCGAACACCGGGGAGCTGTTTTTT. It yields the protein CASSRGTPNTGELFF.

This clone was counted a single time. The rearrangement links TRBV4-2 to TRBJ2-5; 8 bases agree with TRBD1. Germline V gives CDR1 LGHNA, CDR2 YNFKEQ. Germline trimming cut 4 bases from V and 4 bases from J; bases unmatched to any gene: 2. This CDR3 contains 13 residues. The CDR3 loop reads CASSPGQGETQYF. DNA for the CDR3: TGTGCCAGCAGCCCTGGACAGGGAGAGACCCAGTACTTC.

CDR3 bases: TGTGCCAGCAGCTTGGGGACACCAAATGAGCAGTTCTTC. Its translation: CASSLGTPNEQFF. The rearrangement uses TRBV5-4 and TRBJ2-1; D is possibly TRBD1 (5 bases). Between the trimmed V and J ends, which lost 0 bases and 7 bases, there was a span of 8 bases. Germline V gene lookup returns CDR1 SGHNT and CDR2 YYREEE (reference sequence). The CDR3 extends over 13 amino acids.

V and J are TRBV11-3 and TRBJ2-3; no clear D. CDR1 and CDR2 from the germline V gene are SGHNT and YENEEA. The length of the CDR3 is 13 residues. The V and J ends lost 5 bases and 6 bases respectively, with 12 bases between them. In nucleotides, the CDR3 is TGTGCCAGCAGCCTAATACGGTTCGATACGCAGTATTTT. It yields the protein CASSLIRFDTQYF. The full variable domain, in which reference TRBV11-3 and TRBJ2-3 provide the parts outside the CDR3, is EAGVVQSPRYKIIEKKQPVAFWCNPISGHNTLYWYLQNLGQGPELLIRYENEEAVDDSQLPKDRFSAERLKGVDSTLKIQPAELGDSAVYLCASSLIRFDTQYFGPGTRLTVL.

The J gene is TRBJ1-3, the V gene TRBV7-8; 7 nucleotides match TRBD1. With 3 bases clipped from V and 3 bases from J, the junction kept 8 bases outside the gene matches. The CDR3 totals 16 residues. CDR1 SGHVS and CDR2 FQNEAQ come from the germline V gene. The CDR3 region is CASSFSAGGIGNTIYF. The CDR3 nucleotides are TGTGCCAGCAGCTTCTCCGCAGGGGGGATTGGAAACACCATATATTTT. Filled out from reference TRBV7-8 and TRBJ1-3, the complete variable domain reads GAGVSQSPRYKVAKRGQDVALRCDPISGHVSLFWYQQALGQGPEFLTYFQNEAQLDKSGLPSDRFFAERPEGSVSTLKIQRTQQEDSAVYLCASSFSAGGIGNTIYFGEGSWLTVV.

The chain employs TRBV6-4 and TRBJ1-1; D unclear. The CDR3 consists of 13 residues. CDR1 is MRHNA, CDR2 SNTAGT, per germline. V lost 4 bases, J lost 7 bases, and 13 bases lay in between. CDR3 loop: CASSVDSWGEAFF. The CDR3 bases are TGTGCCAGCAGTGTGGACTCTTGGGGTGAAGCTTTCTTT.

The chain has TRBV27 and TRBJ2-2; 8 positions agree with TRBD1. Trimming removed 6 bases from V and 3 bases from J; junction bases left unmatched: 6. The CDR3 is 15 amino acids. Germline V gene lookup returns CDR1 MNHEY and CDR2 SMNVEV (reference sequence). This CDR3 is CASSERTGYTGELFF. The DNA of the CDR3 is TGTGCCAGCAGCGAGAGGACAGGGTACACCGGGGAGCTGTTTTTT.

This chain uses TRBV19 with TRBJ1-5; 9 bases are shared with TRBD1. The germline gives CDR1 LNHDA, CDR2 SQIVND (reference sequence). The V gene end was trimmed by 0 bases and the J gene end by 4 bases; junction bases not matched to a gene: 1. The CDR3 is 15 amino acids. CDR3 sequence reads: CASSIDGTGNQPQHF. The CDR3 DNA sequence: TGTGCCAGTAGTATAGATGGGACAGGGAATCAGCCCCAGCATTTT.

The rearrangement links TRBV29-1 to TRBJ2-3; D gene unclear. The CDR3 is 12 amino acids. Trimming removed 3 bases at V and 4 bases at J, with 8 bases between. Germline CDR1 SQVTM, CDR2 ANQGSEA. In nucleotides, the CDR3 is TGCAGCGTTGAGGTTGTAGCAGATACGCAGTATTTT. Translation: CSVEVVADTQYF.

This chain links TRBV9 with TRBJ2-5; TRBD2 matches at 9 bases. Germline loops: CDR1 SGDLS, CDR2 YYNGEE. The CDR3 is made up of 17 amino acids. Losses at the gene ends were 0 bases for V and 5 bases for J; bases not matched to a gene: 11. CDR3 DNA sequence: TGTGCCAGCAGCGTAGGGATCGGCGGGGGGGCCGGGGAGACCCAGTACTTC. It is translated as CASSVGIGGGAGETQYF.

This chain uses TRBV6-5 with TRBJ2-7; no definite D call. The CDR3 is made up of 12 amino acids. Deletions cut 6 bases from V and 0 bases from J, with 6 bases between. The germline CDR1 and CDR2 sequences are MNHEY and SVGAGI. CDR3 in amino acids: CASSYTSYEQYV. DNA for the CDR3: TGTGCCAGCAGCTATACCTCCTACGAGCAGTACGTC.

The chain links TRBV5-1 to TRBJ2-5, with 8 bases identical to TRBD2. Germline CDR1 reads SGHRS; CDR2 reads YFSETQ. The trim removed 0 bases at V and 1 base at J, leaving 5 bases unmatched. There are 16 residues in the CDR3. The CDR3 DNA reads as TGCGCCAGCAGCTTGGCCCCGGGAGGGGGCCAAGAGACCCAGTACTTC. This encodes CASSLAPGGGQETQYF.

The CDR3 here is CASSPGFNSPLHF. The CDR3 region has the DNA TGTGCCAGCTCACCCGGTTTTAATTCACCCCTCCACTTT. J is TRBJ1-6 and V is TRBV18; D unclear. Germline loops: CDR1 KGHSH, CDR2 LQKENI. The ends were cut back, 3 bases at V and 6 bases at J, with 6 bases in the middle. CDR3 length: 13 amino acids.

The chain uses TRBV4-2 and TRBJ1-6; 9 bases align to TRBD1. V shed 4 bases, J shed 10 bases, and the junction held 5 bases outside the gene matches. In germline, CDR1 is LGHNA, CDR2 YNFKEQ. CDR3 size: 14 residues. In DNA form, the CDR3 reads TGTGCCAGCAGCCCGGGACAGGGAGACTCACCCCTCCACTTT. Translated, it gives CASSPGQGDSPLHF.

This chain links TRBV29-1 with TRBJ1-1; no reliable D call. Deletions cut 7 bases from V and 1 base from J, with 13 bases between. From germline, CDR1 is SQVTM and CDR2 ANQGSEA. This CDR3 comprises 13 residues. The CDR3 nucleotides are TGCAGCGCAGGCCGGGAAAGGAACACTGAAGCTTTCTTT. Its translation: CSAGRERNTEAFF. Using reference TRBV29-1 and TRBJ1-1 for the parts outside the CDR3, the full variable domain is SAVISQKPSRDICQRGTSLTIQCQVDSQVTMMFWYRQQPGQSLTLIATANQGSEATYESGFVIDKFPISRPNLTFSTLTVSNMSPEDSSIYLCSAGRERNTEAFFGQGTRLTVV.

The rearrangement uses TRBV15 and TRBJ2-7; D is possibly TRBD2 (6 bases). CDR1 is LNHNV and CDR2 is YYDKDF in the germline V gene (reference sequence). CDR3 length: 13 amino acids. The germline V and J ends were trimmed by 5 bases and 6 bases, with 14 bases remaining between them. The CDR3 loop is CATSPSRGTEQYF. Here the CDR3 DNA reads TGTGCCACCAGCCCTTCCCGGGGGACCGAGCAGTACTTC.

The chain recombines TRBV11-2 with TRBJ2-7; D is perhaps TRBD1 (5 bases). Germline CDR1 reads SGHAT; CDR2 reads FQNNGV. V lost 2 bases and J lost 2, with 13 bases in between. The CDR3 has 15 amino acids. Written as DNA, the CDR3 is TGTGCCAGCAGCTTACAGGGTCTGGCGGCCTACGAGCAGTACTTC. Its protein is CASSLQGLAAYEQYF.

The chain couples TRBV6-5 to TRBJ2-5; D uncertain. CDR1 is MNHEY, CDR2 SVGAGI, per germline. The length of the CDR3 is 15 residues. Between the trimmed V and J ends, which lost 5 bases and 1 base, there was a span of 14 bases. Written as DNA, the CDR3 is TGTGCCAGCAGTACAGTCAGGATACCCCAAGAGACCCAGTACTTC. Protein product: CASSTVRIPQETQYF.